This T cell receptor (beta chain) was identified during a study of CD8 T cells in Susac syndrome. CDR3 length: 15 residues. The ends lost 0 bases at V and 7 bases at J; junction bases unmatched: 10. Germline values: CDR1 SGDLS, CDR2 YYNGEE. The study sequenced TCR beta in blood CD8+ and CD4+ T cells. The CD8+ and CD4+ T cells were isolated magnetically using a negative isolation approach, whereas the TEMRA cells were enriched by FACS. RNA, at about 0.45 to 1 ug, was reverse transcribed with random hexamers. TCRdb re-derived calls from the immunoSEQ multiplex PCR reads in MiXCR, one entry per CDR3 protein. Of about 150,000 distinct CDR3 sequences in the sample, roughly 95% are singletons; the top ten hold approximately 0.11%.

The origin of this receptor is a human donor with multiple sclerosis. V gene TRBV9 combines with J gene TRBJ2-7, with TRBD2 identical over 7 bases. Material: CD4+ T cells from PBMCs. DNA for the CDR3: TGTGCCAGCAGCGTAGACGGGGCGGGGGAGTGGGAGCAGTACTTC. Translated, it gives CASSVDGAGEWEQYF.